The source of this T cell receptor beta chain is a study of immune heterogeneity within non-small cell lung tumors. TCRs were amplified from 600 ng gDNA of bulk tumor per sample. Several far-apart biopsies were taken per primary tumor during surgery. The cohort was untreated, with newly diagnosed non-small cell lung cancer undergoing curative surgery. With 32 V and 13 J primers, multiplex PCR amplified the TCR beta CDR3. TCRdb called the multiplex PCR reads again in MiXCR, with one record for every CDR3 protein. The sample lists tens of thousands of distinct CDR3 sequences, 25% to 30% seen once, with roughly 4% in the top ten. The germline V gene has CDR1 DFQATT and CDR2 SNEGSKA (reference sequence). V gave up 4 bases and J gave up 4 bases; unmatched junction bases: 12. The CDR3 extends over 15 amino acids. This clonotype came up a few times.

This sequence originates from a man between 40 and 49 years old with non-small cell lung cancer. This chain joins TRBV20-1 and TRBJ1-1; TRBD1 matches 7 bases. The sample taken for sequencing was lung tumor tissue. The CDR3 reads CSANNPGGSVTEAFF. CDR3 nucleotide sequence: TGCAGTGCTAATAATCCAGGGGGGTCGGTCACTGAAGCTTTCTTT.